This TCR beta chain was found in a study of blood T cell repertoires in COVID-19. Study in general: Samples came from the United States, Italy and Spain, spanning acute and convalescent COVID-19. Nucleic acid was either cDNA or gDNA, and it came from T cells, B-cell-depleted T cells, or PBMCs.

This CDR3 has 16 residues. CDR1 LNHDA and CDR2 SQIVND come from the germline V gene (reference sequence). Trimming removed 3 bases from V and 2 bases from J; junction bases left unmatched: 8. Original handling: For nucleated cells, counts were estimated from reference gene primer amplification. Here immunoSEQ multiplex PCR was the method, and the copy in TCRdb shows in-frame clones only, minus some. Clone size and the V and J calls come from that table; the DNA yielded D and trimming. The sample has about 220,000 clones, approximately 85% seen once. Followed over time, Seattle patients had been enrolled while infection was active.

J is TRBJ2-3 and V is TRBV19; 7 bases map to TRBD2. Source material: peripheral blood. The TCR originated in an older woman with COVID-19, enrolled during active disease. CDR3 DNA sequence: TGTGCCAGTAGTATTACCTCGGGAGGCTCCACAGATACGCAGTATTTT. Translation: CASSITSGGSTDTQYF.